The 10 T cell receptor beta chains below all came from one sample that was sequenced in a study of identifying expanded T cells in peripheral blood. Produced via immunoSEQ multiplex PCR; TCRdb's table is partial and in-frame only. The sample yields about 97,000 clones, around 88% seen once. Source material: blood. The receptors shown here come from a person aged 18 to 70 in good health.

The V gene is TRBV2, the J gene TRBJ1-6; weak D call: TRBD1 (5 bases). Germline-derived CDR1 and CDR2 are SNHLY and FYNNEI. Trimming pared 2 bases from V and 7 bases from J, leaving 15 bases between. The CDR3 covers 16 residues. CDR3 nucleotide sequence: TGTGCCAGCAGTGAAAGGGGCTGGGCGGGGAATTCACCCCTCCACTTT. It is translated as CASSERGWAGNSPLHF. Full variable domain (missing parts from reference TRBV2 and TRBJ1-6): EPEVTQTPSHQVTQMGQEVILRCVPISNHLYFYWYRQILGQKVEFLVSFYNNEISEKSEIFDDQFSVERPDGSNFTLKIRSTKLEDSAMYFCASSERGWAGNSPLHFGNGTRLTVT.

The V call is TRBV9, the J call TRBJ1-1; TRBD1 matches at 10 bases. Germline V gene sequence: CDR1 SGDLS, CDR2 YYNGEE. V trimming: 4 bases; J trimming: 11 bases; junction bases outside the gene matches: 8. This CDR3 has 13 residues. The CDR3 nucleotides are TGTGCCAGCAGCCTCGACAGGGGGCCTGGGGCTTTCTTT. Amino acids: CASSLDRGPGAFF.

The chain carries TRBV30 and TRBJ1-2; D uncertain. The CDR3 sequence is 14 residues long. CDR1 GTSNPN and CDR2 SVGIG come from the germline V gene (reference sequence). V was cut by 3 bases and J by 4 bases, with 15 bases left in between. CDR3 coding DNA: TGTGCCTGGAGCCCGGCCTTGGTGGGCTATGGCTACACCTTC. Amino acid sequence: CAWSPALVGYGYTF.

The chain uses TRBV19 and TRBJ2-7; 8 nucleotides line up with TRBD1. V dropped 3 bases and J dropped 5; count of bases not matched to a gene: 6. From germline, CDR1 is LNHDA and CDR2 SQIVND (reference sequence). The CDR3 contains 14 residues. CDR3 sequence: CASSIPGGYNEQYF. The CDR3 coding sequence is TGTGCCAGTAGTATTCCAGGGGGCTATAACGAGCAGTACTTC.

The rearrangement links TRBV6-6 to TRBJ2-7; D remains ambiguous. Germline V gene sequence: CDR1 MNHNY, CDR2 SVGAGI (reference sequence). The V gene lost 6 bases and the J gene lost 7 bases, with 10 bases spanning the gap. The CDR3 has 11 amino acids. The CDR3 DNA reads TGTGCCAGCAGGAGAAGAGATGAGCAGTACTTC. Amino acid sequence: CASRRRDEQYF.

This chain uses TRBV30 with TRBJ1-4; no firm D call. V was clipped by 2 bases and J by 6 bases, with 7 bases between them. The CDR3 has 12 amino acids. Per germline, CDR1 GTSNPN and CDR2 SVGIG (reference sequence). CDR3 coding DNA: TGTGCCTGGAGTCGCAGCGATGAAAAACTGTTTTTT. It is translated as CAWSRSDEKLFF.

V is TRBV18 and J is TRBJ1-6, with TRBD1 identical over 7 bases. The V gene end was trimmed by 6 bases and the J gene end by 7 bases; junction bases not matched to a gene: 9. Germline values: CDR1 KGHSH, CDR2 LQKENI. The CDR3 is 15 residues long. In nucleotides, the CDR3 is TGTGCCAGCTCCCCAGACAGGGTTGGGAATTCACCCCTCCACTTT. Protein: CASSPDRVGNSPLHF.

The chain is built from TRBV28 and TRBJ1-2; the D is unclear. The CDR3 covers 15 residues. Per the germline V gene, CDR1 is MDHEN and CDR2 is SYDVKM. V gave up 2 bases and J gave up 8 bases, with 18 bases separating them. The CDR3 loop is CASSLQVDTPRGYTF. Here the CDR3 DNA reads TGTGCCAGCAGTTTACAGGTGGATACCCCAAGGGGCTACACCTTC.

This clone was seen a few times. The CDR3 spells CASSEEGGYGYTF. The CDR3 DNA reads as TGTGCCAGCAGTGAAGAGGGAGGCTATGGCTACACCTTC. The chain carries TRBV2 and TRBJ1-2; D gene unclear. The CDR3 runs to 13 residues. Germline V lookup: CDR1 SNHLY, CDR2 FYNNEI. Trimming removed 1 base from V and 4 bases from J, with 7 bases in between.

This clone was seen only a few times. V gene TRBV6-4 combines with J gene TRBJ2-1, with D possibly being TRBD1 (6 bases). The CDR3 has 14 residues. The V gene's germline CDR1 is MRHNA and CDR2 SNTAGT. The V and J ends lost 5 bases and 8 bases respectively, with 16 bases between them. In DNA form, the CDR3 reads TGTGCCAGCAGTCGGGTACAGGGTTTGGATGAGCAGTTCTTC. Its protein is CASSRVQGLDEQFF.